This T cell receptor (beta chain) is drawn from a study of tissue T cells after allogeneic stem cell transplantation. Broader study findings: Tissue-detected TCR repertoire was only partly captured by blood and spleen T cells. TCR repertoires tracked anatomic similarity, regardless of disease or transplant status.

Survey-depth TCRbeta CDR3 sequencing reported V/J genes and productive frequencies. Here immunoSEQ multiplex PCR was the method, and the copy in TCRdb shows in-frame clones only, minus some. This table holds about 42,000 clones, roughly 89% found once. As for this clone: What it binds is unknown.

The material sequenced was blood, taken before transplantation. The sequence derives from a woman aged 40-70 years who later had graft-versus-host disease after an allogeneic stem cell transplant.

This CDR3 is CASSATGNRGGYTF. The CDR3 bases are TGTGCCAGCAGCGCGACAGGGAACAGGGGTGGCTACACCTTC. This sequence joins TRBV2 and TRBJ1-2; 7 bases map to TRBD1. The CDR3 is 14 amino acids. J gave up 7 bases and V 6 bases, and 11 bases lay outside the gene matches. Per germline, CDR1 SNHLY and CDR2 FYNNEI.